One and the same sample provided the 2 T cell receptor beta chains below, sequenced in a study of blood T cell repertoires in COVID-19. TCRdb's copy holds only in-frame clones and misses some; the assay was immunoSEQ multiplex PCR. Found here are under 300,000 clones, about 80% of them singletons; the top ten hold more than 3%. The source material was PBMCs or T cells enriched from blood (not recorded which). The receptors originated from a man in his forties or fifties who had recovered from COVID-19.

The V call is TRBV19, the J call TRBJ1-4; D remains ambiguous. Germline lookup yields CDR1 LNHDA and CDR2 SQIVND (reference sequence). Trimming left V 1 base short and J 8 bases short, with 11 bases between. This CDR3 comprises 14 residues. The CDR3: CASSIGAQREKLFF. For the CDR3, the DNA is TGTGCCAGTAGTATAGGGGCTCAACGGGAAAAACTGTTTTTT.

This chain uses TRBV7-2 with TRBJ2-5, with 9 bases identical to TRBD1. This CDR3 spans 16 amino acids. The junction had 7 bases not matched to a gene; V was cut back by 1 base and J by 4 bases. Per germline, CDR1 SGHTA and CDR2 FQGNSA. The CDR3 nucleotides read TGTGCCAGCAGCTTAGGCGACAGGGGGTATCGAGAGACCCAGTACTTC. Encoded protein: CASSLGDRGYRETQYF.